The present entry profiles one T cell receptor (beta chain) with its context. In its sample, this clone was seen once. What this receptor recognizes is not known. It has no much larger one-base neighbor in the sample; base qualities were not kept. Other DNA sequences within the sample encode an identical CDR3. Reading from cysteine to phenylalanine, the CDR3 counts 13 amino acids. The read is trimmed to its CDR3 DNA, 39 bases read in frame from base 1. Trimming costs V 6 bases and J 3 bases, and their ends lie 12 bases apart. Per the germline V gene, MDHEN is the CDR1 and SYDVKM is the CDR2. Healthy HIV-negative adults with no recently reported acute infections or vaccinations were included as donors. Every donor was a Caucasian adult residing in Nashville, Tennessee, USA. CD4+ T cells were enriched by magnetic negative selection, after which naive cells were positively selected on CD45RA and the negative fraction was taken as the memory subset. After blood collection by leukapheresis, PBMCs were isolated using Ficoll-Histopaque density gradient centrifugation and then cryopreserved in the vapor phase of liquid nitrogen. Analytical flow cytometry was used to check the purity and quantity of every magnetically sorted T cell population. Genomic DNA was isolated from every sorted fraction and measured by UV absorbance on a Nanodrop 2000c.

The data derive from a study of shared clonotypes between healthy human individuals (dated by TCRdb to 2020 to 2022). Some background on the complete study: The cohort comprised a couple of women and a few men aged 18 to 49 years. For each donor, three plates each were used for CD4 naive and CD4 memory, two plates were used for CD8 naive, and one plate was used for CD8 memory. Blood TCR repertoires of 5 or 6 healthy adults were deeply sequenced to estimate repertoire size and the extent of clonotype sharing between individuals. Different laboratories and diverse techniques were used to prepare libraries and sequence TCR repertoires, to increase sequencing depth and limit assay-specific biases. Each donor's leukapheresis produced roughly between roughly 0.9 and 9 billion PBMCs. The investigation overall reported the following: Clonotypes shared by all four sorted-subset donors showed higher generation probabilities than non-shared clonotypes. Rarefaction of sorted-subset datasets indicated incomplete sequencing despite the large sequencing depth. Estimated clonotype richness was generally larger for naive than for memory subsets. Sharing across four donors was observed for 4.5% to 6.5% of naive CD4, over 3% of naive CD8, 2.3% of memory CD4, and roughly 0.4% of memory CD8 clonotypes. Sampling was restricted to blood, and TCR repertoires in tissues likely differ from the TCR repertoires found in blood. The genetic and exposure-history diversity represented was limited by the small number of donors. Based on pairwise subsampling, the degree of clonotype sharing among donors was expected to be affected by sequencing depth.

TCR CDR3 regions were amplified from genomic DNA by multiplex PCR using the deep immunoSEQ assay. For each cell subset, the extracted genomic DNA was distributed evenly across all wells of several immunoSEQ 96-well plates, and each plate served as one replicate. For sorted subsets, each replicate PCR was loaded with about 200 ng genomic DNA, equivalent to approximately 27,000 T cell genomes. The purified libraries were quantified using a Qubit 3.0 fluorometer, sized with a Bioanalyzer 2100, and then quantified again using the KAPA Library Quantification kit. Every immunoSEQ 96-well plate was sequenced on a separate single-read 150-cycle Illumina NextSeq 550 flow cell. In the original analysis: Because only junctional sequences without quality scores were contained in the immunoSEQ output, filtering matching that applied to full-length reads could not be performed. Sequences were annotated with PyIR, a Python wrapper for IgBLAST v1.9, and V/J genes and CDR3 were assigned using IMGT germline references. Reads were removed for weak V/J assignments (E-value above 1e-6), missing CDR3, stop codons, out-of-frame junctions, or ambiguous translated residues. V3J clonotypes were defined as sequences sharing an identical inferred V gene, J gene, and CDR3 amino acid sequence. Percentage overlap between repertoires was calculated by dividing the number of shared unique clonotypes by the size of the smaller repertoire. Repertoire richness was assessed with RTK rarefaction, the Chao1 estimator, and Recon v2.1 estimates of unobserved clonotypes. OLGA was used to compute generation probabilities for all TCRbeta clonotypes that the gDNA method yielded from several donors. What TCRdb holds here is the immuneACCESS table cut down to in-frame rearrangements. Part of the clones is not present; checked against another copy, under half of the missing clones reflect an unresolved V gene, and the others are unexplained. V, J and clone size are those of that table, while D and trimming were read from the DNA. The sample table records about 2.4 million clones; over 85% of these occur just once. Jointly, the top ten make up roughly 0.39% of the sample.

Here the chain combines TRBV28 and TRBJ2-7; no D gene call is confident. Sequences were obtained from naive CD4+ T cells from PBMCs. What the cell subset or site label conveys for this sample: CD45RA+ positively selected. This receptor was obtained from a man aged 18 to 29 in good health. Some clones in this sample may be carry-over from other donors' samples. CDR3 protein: CASSLPRSYEQYF. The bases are TGTGCCAGCAGCCTACCCCGGAGCTACGAGCAGTACTTC.